The source of this TCR beta chain is a study of T cells in Graves' hyperthyroidism and ophthalmopathy. RNA transcripts served as the template for amplifying TCR beta CDR3 regions. Carried out on the TCR CDR3, a first-round RT-PCR used the HTBI primer set. TCRdb analysed the multiplex PCR reads with MiXCR anew, one entry per CDR3 protein. The sample records around 600,000 distinct CDR3 sequences, roughly 15% being singletons. There are many counts of this clonotype. The sample consisted of blood. This receptor was identified in a woman between 50 and 59 years old with Graves' ophthalmopathy.

CDR3: CASSFAGVGNEQFF. The CDR3 DNA follows: TGTGCCAGCAGTTTCGCGGGAGTAGGTAATGAGCAGTTCTTC. The gene calls are TRBV12-3 or TRBV12-4 and TRBJ2-1; 7 bases match TRBD2. The CDR3 consists of 14 residues. The ends lost 3 bases at V and 7 bases at J; junction bases unmatched: 6.